The source of this TCR beta chain is a study of cytomegalovirus exposure and HLA in healthy donors. In the case of this clone: The antigen remains undetermined.

Trimming at V came to 6 bases and at J to 2 bases, leaving 21 bases not matched to a gene. The germline V gene has CDR1 SQVTM and CDR2 ANQGSEA. This CDR3 is built from 18 residues. It was with 60 Vbeta and 13 Jbeta primers that the PCR ran. Sequencing was performed with immunoSEQ multiplex PCR; in TCRdb, only in-frame clones are kept and a portion is missing. The sample contains more than 130,000 clones, about 76% of which appear only once. Regarding the study as a whole: Common viral pathogens were later found to be apparently linked to several of the most significant clusters.

The chain couples TRBV29-1 to TRBJ2-7; 8 bases are shared with TRBD1. This receptor was identified in a man between 18 and 35 years old in good health and CMV-seronegative. Source material: PBMCs. CDR3 sequence (DNA): TGCAGCGTCGGGCCTGGGCCCCTCTTCGGACAGGGCCCCTACGAGCAGTACTTC. This codes for CSVGPGPLFGQGPYEQYF.